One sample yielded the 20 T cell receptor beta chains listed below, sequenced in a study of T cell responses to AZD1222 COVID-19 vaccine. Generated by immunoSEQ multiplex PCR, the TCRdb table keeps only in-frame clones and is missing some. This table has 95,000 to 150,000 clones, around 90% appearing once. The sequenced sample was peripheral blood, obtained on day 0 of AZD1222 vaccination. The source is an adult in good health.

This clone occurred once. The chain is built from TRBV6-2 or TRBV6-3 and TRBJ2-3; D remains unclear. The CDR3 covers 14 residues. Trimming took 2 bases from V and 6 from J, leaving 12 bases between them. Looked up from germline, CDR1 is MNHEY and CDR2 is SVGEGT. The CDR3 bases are TGTGCCAGCAGTTACGTTGGTAGTTATGATACGCAGTATTTT. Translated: CASSYVGSYDTQYF.

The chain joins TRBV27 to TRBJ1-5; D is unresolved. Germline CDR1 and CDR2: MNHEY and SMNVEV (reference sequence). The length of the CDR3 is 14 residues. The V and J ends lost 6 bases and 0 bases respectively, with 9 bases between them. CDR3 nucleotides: TGTGCCAGCAGGTGGGCGGATAGCAATCAGCCCCAGCATTTT. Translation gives CASRWADSNQPQHF.

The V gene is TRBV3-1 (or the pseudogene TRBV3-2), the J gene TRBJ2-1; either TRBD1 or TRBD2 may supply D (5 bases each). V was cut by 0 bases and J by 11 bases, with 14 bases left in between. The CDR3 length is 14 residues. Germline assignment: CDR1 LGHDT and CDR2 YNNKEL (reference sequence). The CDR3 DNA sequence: TGTGCCAGCAGCCAAGATCTAGTCCCGGGACAGCAGTTCTTC. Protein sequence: CASSQDLVPGQQFF.

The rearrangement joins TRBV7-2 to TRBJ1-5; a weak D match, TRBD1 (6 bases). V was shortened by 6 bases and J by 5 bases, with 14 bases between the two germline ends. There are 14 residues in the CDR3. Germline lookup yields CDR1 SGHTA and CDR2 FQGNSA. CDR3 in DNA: TGTGCCAGCAGTCCACAGGGACGGTATCAGCCCCAGCATTTT. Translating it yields CASSPQGRYQPQHF.

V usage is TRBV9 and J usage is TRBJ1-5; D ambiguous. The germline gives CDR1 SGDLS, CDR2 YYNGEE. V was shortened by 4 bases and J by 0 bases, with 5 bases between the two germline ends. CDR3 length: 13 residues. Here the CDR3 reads CASSPDSNQPQHF. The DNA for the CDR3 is TGTGCCAGCAGCCCAGATAGCAATCAGCCCCAGCATTTT.

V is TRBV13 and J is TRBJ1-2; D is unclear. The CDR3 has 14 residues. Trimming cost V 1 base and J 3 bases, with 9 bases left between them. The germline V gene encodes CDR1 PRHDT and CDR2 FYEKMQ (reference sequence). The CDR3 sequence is CASSLEGGDYGYTF. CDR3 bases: TGTGCCAGCAGCTTAGAGGGCGGGGACTATGGCTACACCTTC.

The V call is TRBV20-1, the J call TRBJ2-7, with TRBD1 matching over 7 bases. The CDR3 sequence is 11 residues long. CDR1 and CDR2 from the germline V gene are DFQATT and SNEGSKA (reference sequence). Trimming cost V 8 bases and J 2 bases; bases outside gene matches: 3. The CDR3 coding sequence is TGCAGTAGACAGGGCACCTACGAGCAGTACTTC. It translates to CSRQGTYEQYF.

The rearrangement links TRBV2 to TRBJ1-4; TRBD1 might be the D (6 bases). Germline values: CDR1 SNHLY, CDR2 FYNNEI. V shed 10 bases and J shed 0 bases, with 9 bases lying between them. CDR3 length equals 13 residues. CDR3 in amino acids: CATSGATNEKLFF. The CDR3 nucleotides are TGTGCCACTTCAGGGGCAACTAATGAAAAACTGTTTTTT.

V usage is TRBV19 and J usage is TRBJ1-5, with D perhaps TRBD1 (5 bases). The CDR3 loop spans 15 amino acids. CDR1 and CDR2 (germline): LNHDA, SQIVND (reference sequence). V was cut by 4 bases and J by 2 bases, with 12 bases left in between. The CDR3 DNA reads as TGTGCCAGTAGTAGGGGCCCCGGTGGCAATCAGCCCCAGCATTTT. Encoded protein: CASSRGPGGNQPQHF. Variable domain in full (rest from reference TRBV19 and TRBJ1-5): DGGITQSPKYLFRKEGQNVTLSCEQNLNHDAMYWYRQDPGQGLRLIYYSQIVNDFQKGDIAEGYSVSREKKESFPLTVTSAQKNPTAFYLCASSRGPGGNQPQHFGDGTRLSIL.

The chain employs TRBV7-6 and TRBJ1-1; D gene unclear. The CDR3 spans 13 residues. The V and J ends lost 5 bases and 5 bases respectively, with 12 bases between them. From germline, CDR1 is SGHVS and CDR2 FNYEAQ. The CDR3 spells CASSPQRRTEAFF. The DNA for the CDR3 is TGTGCCAGCAGCCCCCAGAGGAGGACTGAAGCTTTCTTT.

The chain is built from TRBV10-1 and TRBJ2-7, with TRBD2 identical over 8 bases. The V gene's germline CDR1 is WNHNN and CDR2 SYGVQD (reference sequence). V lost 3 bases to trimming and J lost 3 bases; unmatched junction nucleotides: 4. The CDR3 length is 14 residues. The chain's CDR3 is CASSEGGGYYEQYF. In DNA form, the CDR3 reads TGCGCCAGCAGTGAAGGCGGGGGGTACTACGAGCAGTACTTC.

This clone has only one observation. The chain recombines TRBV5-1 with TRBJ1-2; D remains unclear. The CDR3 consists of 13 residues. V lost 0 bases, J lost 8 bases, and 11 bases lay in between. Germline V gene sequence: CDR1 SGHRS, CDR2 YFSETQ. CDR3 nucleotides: TGCGCCAGCAGCTTGGAATCCCGGGCCGGCTACACCTTC. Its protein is CASSLESRAGYTF.

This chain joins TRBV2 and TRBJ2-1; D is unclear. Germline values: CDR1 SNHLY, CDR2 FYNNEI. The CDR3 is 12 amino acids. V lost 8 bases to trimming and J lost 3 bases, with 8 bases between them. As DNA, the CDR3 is TGTGCCAGCCGAGACAACTACAATGAGCAGTTCTTC. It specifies CASRDNYNEQFF. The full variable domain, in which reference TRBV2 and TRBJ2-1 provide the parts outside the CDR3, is EPEVTQTPSHQVTQMGQEVILRCVPISNHLYFYWYRQILGQKVEFLVSFYNNEISEKSEIFDDQFSVERPDGSNFTLKIRSTKLEDSAMYFCASRDNYNEQFFGPGTRLTVL.

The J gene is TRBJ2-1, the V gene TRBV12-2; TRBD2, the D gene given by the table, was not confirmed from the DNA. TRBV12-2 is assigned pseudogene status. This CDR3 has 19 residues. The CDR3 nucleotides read TGTGCAAGTCGCTTAGCGCGTCAGGGTAGCGGGAGTTTCTACAATGAGCAGTTCTTC. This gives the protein CASRLARQGSGSFYNEQFF.

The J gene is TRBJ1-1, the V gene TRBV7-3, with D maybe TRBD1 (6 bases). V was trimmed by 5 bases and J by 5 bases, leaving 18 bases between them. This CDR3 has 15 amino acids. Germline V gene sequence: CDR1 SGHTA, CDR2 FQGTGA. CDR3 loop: CASSVNPTRGTEAFF. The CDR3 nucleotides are TGTGCCAGCAGCGTCAACCCGACTAGGGGGACTGAAGCTTTCTTT.

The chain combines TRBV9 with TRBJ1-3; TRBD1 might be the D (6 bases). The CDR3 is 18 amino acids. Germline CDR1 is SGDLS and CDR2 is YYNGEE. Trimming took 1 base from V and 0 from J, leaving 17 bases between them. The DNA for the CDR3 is TGTGCCAGCAGCGTAAACCGGGACAAAGGGGGCTCTGGAAACACCATATATTTT. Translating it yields CASSVNRDKGGSGNTIYF.

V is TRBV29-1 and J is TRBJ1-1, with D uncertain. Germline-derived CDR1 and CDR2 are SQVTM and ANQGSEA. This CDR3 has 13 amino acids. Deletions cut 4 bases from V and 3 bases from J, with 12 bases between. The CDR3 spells CSVGEPWDTEAFF. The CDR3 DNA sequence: TGCAGCGTTGGGGAACCGTGGGACACTGAAGCTTTCTTT.

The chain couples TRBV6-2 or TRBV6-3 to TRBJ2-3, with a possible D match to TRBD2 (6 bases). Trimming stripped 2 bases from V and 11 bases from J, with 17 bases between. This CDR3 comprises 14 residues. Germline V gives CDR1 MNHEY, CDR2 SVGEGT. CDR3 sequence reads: CASSYGRPVLGQYF. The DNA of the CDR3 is TGTGCCAGCAGTTACGGGAGGCCGGTTTTGGGGCAGTATTTT.

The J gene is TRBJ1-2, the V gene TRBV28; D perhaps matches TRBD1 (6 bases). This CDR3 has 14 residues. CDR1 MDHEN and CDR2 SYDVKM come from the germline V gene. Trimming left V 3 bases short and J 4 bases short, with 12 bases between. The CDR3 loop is CASSFLTGSYGYTF. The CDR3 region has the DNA TGTGCCAGCAGTTTCCTGACAGGAAGCTATGGCTACACCTTC.

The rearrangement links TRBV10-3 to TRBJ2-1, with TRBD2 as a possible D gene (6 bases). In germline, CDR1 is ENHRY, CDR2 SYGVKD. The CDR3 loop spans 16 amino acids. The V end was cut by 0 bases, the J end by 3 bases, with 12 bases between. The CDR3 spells CAISESLGGDYNEQFF. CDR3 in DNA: TGTGCCATCAGTGAGTCTTTGGGGGGTGACTACAATGAGCAGTTCTTC.